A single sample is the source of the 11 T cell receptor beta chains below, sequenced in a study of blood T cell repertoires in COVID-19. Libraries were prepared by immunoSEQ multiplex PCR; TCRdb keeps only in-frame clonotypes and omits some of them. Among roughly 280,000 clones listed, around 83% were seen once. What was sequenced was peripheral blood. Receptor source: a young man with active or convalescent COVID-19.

This CDR3 reads CASNPDSRGAFYEQYF. In DNA, the CDR3 is TGTGCCAGTAACCCCGATAGCCGGGGAGCCTTCTACGAGCAGTACTTC. This chain connects TRBV19 to TRBJ2-7, with a weak D call TRBD2 (5 bases). From germline, CDR1 is LNHDA and CDR2 SQIVND (reference sequence). Trimming pared 7 bases from V and 3 bases from J, leaving 22 bases between. The CDR3 totals 16 residues.

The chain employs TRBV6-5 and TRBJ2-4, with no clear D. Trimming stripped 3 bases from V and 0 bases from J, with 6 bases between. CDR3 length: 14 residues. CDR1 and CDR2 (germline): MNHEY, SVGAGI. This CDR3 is CASSYGLAKNIQYF. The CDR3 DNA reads TGTGCCAGCAGTTATGGCCTAGCCAAAAACATTCAGTACTTC.

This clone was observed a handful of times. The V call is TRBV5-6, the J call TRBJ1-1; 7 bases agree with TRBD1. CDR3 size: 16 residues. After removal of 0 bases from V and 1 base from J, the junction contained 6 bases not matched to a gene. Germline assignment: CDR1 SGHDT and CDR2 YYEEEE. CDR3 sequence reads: CASSLVETGQNTEAFF. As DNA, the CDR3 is TGTGCCAGCAGCTTGGTCGAGACAGGGCAGAACACTGAAGCTTTCTTT.

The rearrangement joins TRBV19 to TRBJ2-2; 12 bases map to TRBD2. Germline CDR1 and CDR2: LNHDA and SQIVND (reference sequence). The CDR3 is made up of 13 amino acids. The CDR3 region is CGTSGTNTGELFF. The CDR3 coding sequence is TGTGGGACTAGCGGGACAAACACCGGGGAGCTGTTTTTT.

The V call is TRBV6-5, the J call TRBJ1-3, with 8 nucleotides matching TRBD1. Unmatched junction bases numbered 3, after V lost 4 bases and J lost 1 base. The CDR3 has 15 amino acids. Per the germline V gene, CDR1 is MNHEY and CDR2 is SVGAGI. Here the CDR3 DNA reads TGTGCCAGCAGTTCTGACAGGGGATCTGGAAACACCATATATTTT. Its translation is CASSSDRGSGNTIYF.

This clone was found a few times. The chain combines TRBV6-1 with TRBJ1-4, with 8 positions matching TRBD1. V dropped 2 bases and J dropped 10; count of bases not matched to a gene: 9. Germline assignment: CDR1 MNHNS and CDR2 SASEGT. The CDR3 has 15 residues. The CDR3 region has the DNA TGTGCCAGCAGTGAAAGACAGGGGTCGAGGGGAAAACTGTTTTTT. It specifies CASSERQGSRGKLFF.

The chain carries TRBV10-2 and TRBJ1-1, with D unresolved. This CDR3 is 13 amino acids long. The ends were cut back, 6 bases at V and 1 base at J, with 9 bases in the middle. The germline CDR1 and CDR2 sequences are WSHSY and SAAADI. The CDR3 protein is CASRKDWNTEAFF. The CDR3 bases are TGCGCCAGCAGAAAGGACTGGAACACTGAAGCTTTCTTT.

CDR3 coding DNA: TGTGCCAGCTCACCACTTTGGGGCCAGGGGATAAACATTCAGTACTTC. Protein product: CASSPLWGQGINIQYF. The chain is built from TRBV18 and TRBJ2-4, with D tentatively TRBD1 (6 bases). This CDR3 is 16 amino acids long. Deletions cut 1 base from V and 6 bases from J, with 16 bases between. Germline V CDR1 and CDR2: KGHSH, LQKENI.

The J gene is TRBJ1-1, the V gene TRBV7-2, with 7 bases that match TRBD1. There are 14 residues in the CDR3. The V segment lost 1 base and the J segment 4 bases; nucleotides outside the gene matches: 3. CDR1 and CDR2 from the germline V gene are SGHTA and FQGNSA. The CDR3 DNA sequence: TGTGCCAGCAGCTTAGACAGGGGAGGCACTGAAGCTTTCTTT. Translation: CASSLDRGGTEAFF.

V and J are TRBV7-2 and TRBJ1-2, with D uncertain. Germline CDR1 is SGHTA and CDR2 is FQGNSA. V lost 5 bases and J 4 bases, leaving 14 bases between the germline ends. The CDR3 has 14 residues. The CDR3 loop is CASSPSLSVYGYTF. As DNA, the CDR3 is TGTGCCAGCAGCCCCTCCCTTAGTGTCTATGGCTACACCTTC.

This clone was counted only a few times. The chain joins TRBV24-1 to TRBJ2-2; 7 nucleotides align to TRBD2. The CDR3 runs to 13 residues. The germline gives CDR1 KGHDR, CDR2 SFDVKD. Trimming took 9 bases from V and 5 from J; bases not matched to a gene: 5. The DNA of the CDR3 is TGTGCCACCGGGCGGGAGAATACCGGGGAGCTGTTTTTT. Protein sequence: CATGRENTGELFF.